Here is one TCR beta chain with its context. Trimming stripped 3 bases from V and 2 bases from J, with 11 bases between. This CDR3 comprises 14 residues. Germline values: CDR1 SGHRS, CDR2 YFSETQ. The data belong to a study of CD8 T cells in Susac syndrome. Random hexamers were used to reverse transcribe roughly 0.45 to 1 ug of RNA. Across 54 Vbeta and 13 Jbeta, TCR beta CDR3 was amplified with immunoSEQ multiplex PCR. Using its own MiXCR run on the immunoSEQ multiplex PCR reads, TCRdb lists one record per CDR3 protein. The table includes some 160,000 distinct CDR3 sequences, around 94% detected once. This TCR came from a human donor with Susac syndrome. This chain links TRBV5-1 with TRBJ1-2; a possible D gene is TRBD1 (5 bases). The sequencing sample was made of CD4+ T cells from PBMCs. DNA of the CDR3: TGCGCCAGCAGCTCCGGGACGCCAAACTATGGCTACACCTTC. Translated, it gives CASSSGTPNYGYTF.